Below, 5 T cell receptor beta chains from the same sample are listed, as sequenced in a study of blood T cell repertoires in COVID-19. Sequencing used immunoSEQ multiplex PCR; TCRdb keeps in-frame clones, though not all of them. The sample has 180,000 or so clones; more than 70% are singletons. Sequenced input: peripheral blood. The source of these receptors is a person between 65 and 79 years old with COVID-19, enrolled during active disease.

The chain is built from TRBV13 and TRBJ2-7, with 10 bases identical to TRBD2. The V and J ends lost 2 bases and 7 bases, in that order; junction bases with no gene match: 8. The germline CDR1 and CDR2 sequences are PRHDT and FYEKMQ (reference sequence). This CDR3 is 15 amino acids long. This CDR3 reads CASSLRAGGPQEQYF. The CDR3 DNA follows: TGTGCCAGCAGCTTACGAGCGGGAGGGCCTCAAGAGCAGTACTTC.

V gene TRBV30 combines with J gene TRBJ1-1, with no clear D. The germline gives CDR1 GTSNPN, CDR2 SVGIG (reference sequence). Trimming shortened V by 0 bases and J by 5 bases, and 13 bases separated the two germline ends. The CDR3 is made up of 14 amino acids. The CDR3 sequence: CAWSVSVPPTEAFF. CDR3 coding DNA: TGTGCCTGGAGTGTGTCGGTGCCTCCGACTGAAGCTTTCTTT. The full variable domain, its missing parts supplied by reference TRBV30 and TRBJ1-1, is SQTIHQWPATLVQPVGSPLSLECTVEGTSNPNLYWYRQAAGRGLQLLFYSVGIGQISSEVPQNLSASRPQDRQFILSSKKLLLSDSGFYLCAWSVSVPPTEAFFGQGTRLTVV.

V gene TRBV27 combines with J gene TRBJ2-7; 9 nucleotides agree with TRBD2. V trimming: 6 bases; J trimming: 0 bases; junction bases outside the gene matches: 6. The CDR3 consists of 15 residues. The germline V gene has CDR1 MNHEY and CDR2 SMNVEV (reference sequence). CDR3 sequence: CASSLAGFSSYEQYF. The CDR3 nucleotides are TGTGCCAGCAGCCTAGCGGGATTTAGCTCCTACGAGCAGTACTTC.

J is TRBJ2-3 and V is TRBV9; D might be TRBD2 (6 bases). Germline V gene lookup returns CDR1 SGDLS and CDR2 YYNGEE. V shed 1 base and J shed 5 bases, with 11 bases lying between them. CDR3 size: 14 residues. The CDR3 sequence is CASSVRDWGDTQYF. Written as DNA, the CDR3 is TGTGCCAGCAGCGTACGGGACTGGGGAGATACGCAGTATTTT.

The CDR3: CASSGMLGSDSPLHF. The CDR3 coding sequence is TGTGCCAGCAGTGGCATGCTCGGGTCGGATTCACCCCTCCACTTT. This chain links TRBV25-1 with TRBJ1-6; D unresolved. Trimming stripped 4 bases from V and 8 bases from J, with 15 bases between. The germline V gene encodes CDR1 MGHDK and CDR2 SYGVNS. This CDR3 is built from 15 residues. Combining the CDR3 with reference TRBV25-1 and TRBJ1-6 gives the whole variable domain EADIYQTPRYLVIGTGKKITLECSQTMGHDKMYWYQQDPGMELHLIHYSYGVNSTEKGDLSSESTVSRIRTEHFPLTLESARPSHTSQYLCASSGMLGSDSPLHFGNGTRLTVT.